The clone carrying this TCR beta chain was counted once. As processed by the authors: Reference gene primer amplification gave nucleated cell count estimates. Here immunoSEQ multiplex PCR was the method, and the copy in TCRdb shows in-frame clones only, minus some. V, J and clone size are taken as reported in that table, and D and trimming were inferred from the DNA itself. The repertoire includes around 130,000 clones, 75% to 90% of them detected once, and under 35% sits in the top ten. The CDR3 has 17 residues. Germline V gives CDR1 LGHNA, CDR2 YNFKEQ. The ends were cut back, 0 bases at V and 4 bases at J, with 18 bases in the middle. The source of the sample is a study of blood T cell repertoires in COVID-19. Across the study: The samples span acute and convalescent COVID-19 from the United States, Italy and Spain. T cells, B-cell-depleted T cells, or PBMCs supplied cDNA or gDNA.

Source material: peripheral blood. V usage is TRBV4-2 and J usage is TRBJ1-1, with D unclear. This sequence was found in a man in his 70s with active or convalescent COVID-19. This chain's CDR3 is CASSQEATRRRGTEAFF. In DNA, the CDR3 is TGTGCCAGCAGCCAAGAGGCCACGAGACGGAGAGGCACTGAAGCTTTCTTT.